The sample holds one count of the clone carrying this T cell receptor (beta chain). The data derive from a study of shared clonotypes between healthy human individuals. Germline V gene lookup returns CDR1 MNHNY and CDR2 SVGAGI (reference sequence). The V and J ends lost 1 base and 2 bases respectively, with 6 bases between them. The CDR3 length is 14 residues. The method was immunoSEQ multiplex PCR; TCRdb's version includes in-frame clones alone and lacks a portion of them. The sample lists 550,000 to 850,000 clones; approximately 79% were seen once. This receptor was taken from a woman younger than 45 in good health. Sequencing was done on a sample of memory CD4+ T cells sorted from blood. Regarding subset: CD45RA-negative fraction. This sequence joins TRBV6-6 and TRBJ1-3, with no clear D. The CDR3 nucleotides read TGTGCCAGCAGTTACTTCGCCGCTGGAAACACCATATATTTT. Its protein is CASSYFAAGNTIYF.